The present T cell receptor beta chain was sequenced within a study of blood T cell repertoires in COVID-19. The overall study: COVID-19 samples from acute and convalescent phases originated in the United States, Italy and Spain.

Assay: immunoSEQ multiplex PCR; the TCRdb copy retains only in-frame clones and omits some. Of 120,000 to 150,000 clones listed, roughly 80% are singletons. Germline CDR1 SGHAT, CDR2 FQNNGV. V was trimmed by 5 bases and J by 3 bases, leaving 11 bases between them. CDR3 length equals 14 residues. The genes are TRBV11-2 and TRBJ2-1; the D gene is possibly TRBD2 (6 bases). The origin of this receptor is a human donor in a cohort sampled during active COVID-19. The sequencing sample was made of peripheral blood. CDR3 sequence: CASSMTGGYNEQFF. The CDR3 DNA is TGTGCCAGCAGCATGACCGGGGGCTACAATGAGCAGTTCTTC.